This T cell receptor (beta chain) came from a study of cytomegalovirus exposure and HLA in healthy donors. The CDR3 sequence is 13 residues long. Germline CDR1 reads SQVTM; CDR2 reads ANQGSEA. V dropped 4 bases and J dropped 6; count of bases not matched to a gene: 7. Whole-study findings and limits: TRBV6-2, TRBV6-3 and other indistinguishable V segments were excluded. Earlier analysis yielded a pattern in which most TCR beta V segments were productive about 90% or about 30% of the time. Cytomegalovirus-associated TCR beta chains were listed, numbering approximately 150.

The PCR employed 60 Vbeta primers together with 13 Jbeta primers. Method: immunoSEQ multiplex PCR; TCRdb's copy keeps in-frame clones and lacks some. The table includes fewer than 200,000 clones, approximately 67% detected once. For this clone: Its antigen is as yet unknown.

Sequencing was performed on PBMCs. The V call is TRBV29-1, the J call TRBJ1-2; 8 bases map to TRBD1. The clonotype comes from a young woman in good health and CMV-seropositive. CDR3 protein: CSVVDRGVDGYTF. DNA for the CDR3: TGCAGCGTTGTTGACAGGGGCGTTGATGGCTACACCTTC.